This T cell receptor beta chain emerged from a study of Ad26.COV2.S vaccination and SARS-CoV-2 variants. General observations from the study: Vaccine and placebo groups showed comparable non-spike TCR breadth. The analyses of TCR breadth and depth may have understated the size of total T cell responses. People given the vaccine had a wider spike-specific TCR breadth than placebo recipients did. Breadth, reportedly substantial, characterized the spike-specific CD8+ and CD4+ T cell responses after vaccination.

TCRdb's table, derived via immunoSEQ multiplex PCR, lists solely in-frame clones and lacks some. The sample has about 180,000 clones; 87% are singletons. With 3 bases removed from V and 8 bases from J, the gap between germline ends came to 11 bases. CDR1 and CDR2 from the germline V gene are MRHNA and SNTAGT. The CDR3 has 14 amino acids. With regard to this clone: Antigen: not known.

The source of this sequence is a human donor who had recovered from COVID-19. The rearrangement uses TRBV6-4 and TRBJ1-6; D is unresolved. The sequencing here drew on peripheral blood, taken after recovery from COVID-19. The DNA of the CDR3 is TGTGCCAGCAGTGAGTGGGATACGGATTCACCCCTCCACTTT. Translation gives CASSEWDTDSPLHF.